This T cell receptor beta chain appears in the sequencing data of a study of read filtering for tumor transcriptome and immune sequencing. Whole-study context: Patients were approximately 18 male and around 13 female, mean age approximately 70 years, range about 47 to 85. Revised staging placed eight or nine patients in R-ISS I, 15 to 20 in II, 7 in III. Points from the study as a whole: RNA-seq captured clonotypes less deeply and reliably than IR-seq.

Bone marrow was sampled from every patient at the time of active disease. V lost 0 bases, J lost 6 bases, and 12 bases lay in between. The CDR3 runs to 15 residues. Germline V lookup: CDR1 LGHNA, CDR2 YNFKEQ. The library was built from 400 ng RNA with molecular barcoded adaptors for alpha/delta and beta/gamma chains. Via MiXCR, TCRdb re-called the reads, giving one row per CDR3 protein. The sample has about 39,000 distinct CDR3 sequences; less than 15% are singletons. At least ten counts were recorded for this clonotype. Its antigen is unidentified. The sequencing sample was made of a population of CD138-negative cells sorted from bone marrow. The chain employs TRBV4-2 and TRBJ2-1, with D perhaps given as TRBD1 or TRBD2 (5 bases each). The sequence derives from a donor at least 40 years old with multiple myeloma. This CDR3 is CASSQEGVWPNEQFF. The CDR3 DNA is TGTGCCAGCAGCCAAGAGGGGGTGTGGCCCAATGAGCAGTTCTTC.